These 4 T cell receptor beta chains originate from one sample sequenced in a study of blood T cell repertoires in COVID-19 (dated by TCRdb to between 2020 and 2021). The library was built by means of the immunoSEQ multiplex PCR assay. TCRdb's version of the immuneACCESS table is confined to in-frame rearrangements and falls short of the full clone set. An unresolved V gene accounts for under half of the shortfall where checked; the remainder is of unknown origin. The sample table shows approximately 180,000 clones, and approximately 82% are seen once. Of the sample, roughly 5% is held by the ten largest clones. Sequencing used PBMCs or T cells enriched from blood (not recorded which). These receptors came from an older woman with acute COVID-19.

The chain couples TRBV21-1 to TRBJ2-1; TRBD1 is taken as the D call from the table, unchecked against the DNA. TRBV21-1 is marked as a pseudogene. The CDR3 extends over 19 amino acids. The CDR3 nucleotides read TGTGCCAGCAGCAAAGGGGTACTTCAGACAGCAAGCTCCTACAATGAGCAGTTCTTC. This encodes CASSKGVLQTASSYNEQFF.

This clone appeared once. The V call is TRBV5-1, the J call TRBJ1-1, with 9 bases that match TRBD1. J gave up 5 bases and V 3 bases, and 5 bases lay outside the gene matches. The germline V gene encodes CDR1 SGHRS and CDR2 YFSETQ. The CDR3 spans 14 residues. The CDR3 loop reads CASSSGQGGTEAFF. DNA for the CDR3: TGCGCCAGCAGCTCGGGACAGGGAGGAACTGAAGCTTTCTTT.

The chain joins TRBV7-2 to TRBJ2-5, with a weak D call TRBD2 (5 bases). CDR3 length: 15 residues. Trimming removed 0 bases from V and 1 base from J, with 9 bases in between. Germline CDR1 is SGHTA and CDR2 is FQGNSA. The CDR3 protein is CASSLAAGSQETQYF. The CDR3 DNA reads TGTGCCAGCAGCTTAGCTGCGGGTTCCCAAGAGACCCAGTACTTC.

V gene TRBV7-2 combines with J gene TRBJ2-2; possibly TRBD1 for D (6 bases). Trimming pared 6 bases from V and 5 bases from J, leaving 13 bases between. This CDR3 comprises 14 residues. The germline CDR1 and CDR2 sequences are SGHTA and FQGNSA. In DNA, the CDR3 is TGTGCCAGCAGGATCAGGGGTATAACCGGGGAGCTGTTTTTT. This encodes CASRIRGITGELFF.